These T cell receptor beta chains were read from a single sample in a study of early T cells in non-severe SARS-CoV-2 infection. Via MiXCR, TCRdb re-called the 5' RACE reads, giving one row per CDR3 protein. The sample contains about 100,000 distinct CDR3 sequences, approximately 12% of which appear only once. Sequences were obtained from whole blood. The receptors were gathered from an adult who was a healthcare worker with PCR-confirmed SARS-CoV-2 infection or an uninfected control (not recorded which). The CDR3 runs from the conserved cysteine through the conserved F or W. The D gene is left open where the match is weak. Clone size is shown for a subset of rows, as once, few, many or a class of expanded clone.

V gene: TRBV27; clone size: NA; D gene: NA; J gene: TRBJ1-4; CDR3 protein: CASSFRGKNEKLFF; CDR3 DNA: TGTGCCAGCAGTTTCAGGGGCAAGAATGAAAAACTGTTTTTT
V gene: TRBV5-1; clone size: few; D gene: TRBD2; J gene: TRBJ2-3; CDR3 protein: CASRNGLAGGPSDTQYF; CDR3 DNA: TGCGCCAGCAGGAACGGCTTAGCGGGAGGGCCGTCAGATACGCAGTATTTT
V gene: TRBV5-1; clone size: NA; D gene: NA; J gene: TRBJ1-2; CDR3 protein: CASSFGTEYGYTF; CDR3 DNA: TGCGCCAGCAGCTTTGGGACGGAGTATGGCTACACCTTC
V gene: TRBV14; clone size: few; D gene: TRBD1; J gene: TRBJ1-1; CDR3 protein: CASSHIRGPNTEAFF; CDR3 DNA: TGTGCCAGCAGCCATATAAGGGGGCCGAACACTGAAGCTTTCTTT
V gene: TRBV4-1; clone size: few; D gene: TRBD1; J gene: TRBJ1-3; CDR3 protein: CASSQVTGGSENTIYF; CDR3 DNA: TGCGCCAGCAGCCAAGTTACAGGGGGCTCTGAAAACACCATATATTTT
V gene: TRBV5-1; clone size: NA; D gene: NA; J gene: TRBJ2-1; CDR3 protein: CASSLEGSYNEQFF; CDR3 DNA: TGCGCCAGCAGCTTGGAGGGCTCCTACAATGAGCAGTTCTTC
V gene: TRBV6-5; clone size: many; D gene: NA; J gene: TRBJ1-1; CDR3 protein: CASSPNRNTEAFF; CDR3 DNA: TGTGCCAGCAGCCCGAATAGGAACACTGAAGCTTTCTTT
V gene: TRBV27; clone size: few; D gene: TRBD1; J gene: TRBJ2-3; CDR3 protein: CASSISGTGGNTQYF; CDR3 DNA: TGTGCCAGCAGTATATCCGGGACAGGGGGTAATACGCAGTATTTT
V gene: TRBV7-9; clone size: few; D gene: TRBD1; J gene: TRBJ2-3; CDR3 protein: CASSPTGQGTDTQYF; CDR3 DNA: TGTGCCAGCAGCCCCACGGGACAGGGTACAGATACGCAGTATTTT
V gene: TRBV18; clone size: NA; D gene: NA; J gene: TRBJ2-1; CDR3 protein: CASTTGSPRNEQFF; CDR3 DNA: TGTGCCAGCACCACGGGCAGTCCCCGAAATGAGCAGTTCTTC
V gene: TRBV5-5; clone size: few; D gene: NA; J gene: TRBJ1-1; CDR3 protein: CASSLYPQGAEAFF; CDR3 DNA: TGTGCCAGCAGCCTATACCCCCAGGGAGCCGAAGCTTTCTTT
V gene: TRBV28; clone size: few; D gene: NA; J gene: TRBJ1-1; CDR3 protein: CAVYNRRRTEAFF; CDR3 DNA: TGTGCCGTATACAACCGAAGACGAACTGAAGCTTTCTTT
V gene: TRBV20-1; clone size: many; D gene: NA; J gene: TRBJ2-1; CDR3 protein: CSARDRGYEQFF; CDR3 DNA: TGCAGTGCTAGAGATCGTGGCTATGAGCAGTTCTTC
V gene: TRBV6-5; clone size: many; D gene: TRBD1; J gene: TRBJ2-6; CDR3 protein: CASSYRQGVVLTF; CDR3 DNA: TGTGCCAGCAGTTACCGCCAGGGGGTCGTCCTGACTTTC
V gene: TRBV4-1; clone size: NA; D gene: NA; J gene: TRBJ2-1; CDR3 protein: CASSQGPQPGSYNEQFF; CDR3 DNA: TGCGCCAGCAGCCAAGGTCCCCAACCGGGCTCCTACAATGAGCAGTTCTTC
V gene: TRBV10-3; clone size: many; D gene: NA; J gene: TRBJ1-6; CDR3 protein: CAISESGRTNSPLHF; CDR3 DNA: TGTGCCATCAGTGAGTCAGGACGGACTAATTCACCCCTCCACTTT
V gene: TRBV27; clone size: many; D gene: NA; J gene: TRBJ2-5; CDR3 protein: CASSLLGRGQETQYF; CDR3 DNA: TGTGCCAGCAGTTTACTTGGAAGGGGCCAAGAGACCCAGTACTTC
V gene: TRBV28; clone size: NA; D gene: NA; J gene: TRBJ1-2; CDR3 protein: CASRPQGGEANYGYTF; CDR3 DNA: TGTGCCAGCAGGCCGCAAGGGGGTGAGGCTAACTATGGCTACACCTTC
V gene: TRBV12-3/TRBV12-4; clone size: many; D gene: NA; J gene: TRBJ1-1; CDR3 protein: CASSYGPKNTEAFF; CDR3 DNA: TGTGCCAGCAGCTACGGACCCAAGAACACTGAAGCTTTCTTT
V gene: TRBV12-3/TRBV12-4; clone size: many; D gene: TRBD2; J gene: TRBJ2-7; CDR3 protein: CASSSGGIYEQYF; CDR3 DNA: TGTGCCAGCAGTTCCGGGGGGATATACGAGCAGTACTTC
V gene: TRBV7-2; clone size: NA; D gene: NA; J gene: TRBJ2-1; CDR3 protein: CASSFWTSFDF; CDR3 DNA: TGTGCCAGCAGCTTCTGGACAAGTTTCGACTTT
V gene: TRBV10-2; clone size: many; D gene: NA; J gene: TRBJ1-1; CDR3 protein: CASSVRQTGAEAFF; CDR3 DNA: TGCGCCAGCAGTGTAAGACAGACAGGCGCTGAAGCTTTCTTT
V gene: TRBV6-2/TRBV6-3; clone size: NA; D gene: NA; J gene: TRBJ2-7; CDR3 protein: CASSYFGTYEQYF; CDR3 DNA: TGTGCCAGCAGTTACTTCGGAACCTACGAGCAGTACTTC
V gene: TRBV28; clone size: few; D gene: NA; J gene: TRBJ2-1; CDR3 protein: CASSLGRGPFEQFF; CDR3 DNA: TGTGCCAGCAGTTTAGGCAGGGGTCCGTTTGAGCAGTTCTTC
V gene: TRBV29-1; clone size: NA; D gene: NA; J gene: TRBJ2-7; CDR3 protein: CSVALALTYEQYF; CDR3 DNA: TGCAGCGTCGCCCTGGCTCTTACCTACGAGCAGTACTTC
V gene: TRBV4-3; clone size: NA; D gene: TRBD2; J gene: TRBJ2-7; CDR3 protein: CASSQDKASGSRDSYEQYF; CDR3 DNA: TGCGCCAGCAGCCAAGATAAGGCTAGCGGCAGCAGGGACTCCTACGAGCAGTACTTC
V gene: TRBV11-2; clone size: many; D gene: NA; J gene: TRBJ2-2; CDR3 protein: CASSSGPLSTGELFF; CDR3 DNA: TGTGCCAGCAGCTCCGGACCCCTTAGCACCGGGGAGCTGTTTTTT